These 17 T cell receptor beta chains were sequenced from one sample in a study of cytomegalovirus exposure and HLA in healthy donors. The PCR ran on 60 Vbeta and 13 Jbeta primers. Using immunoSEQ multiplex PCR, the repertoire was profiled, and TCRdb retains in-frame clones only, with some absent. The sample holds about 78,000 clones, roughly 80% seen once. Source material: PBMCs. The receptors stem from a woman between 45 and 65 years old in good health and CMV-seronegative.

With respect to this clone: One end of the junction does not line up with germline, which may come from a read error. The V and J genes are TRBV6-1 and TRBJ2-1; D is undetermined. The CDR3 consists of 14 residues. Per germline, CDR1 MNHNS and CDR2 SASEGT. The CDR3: CAGSESGRYGEQFF. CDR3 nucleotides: TGTGCCGGCAGTGAAAGTGGTCGATACGGTGAGCAGTTCTTC.

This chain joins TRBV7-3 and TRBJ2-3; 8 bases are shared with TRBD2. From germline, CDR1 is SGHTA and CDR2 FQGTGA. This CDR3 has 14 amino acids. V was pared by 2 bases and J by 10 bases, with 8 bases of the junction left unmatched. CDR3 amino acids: CASSLWVAGSPQYF. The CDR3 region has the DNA TGTGCCAGCAGCTTATGGGTAGCGGGGTCCCCGCAGTATTTT.

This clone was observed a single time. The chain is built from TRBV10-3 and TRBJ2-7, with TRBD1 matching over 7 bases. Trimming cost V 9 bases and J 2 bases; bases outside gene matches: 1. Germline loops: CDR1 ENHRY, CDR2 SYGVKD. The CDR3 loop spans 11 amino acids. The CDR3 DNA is TGTGCCATTGGACAGGCCTACGAGCAGTACTTC. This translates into CAIGQAYEQYF.

CDR3 nucleotide sequence: TGTGCCAGCAGCTTAGGGTATCTAGTTGAGCAGTTCTTC. Translated, it gives CASSLGYLVEQFF. The chain links TRBV7-2 to TRBJ2-1, with unresolved D. The CDR3 totals 13 residues. V was trimmed by 1 base and J by 9 bases, leaving 10 bases between them. The germline V gene encodes CDR1 SGHTA and CDR2 FQGNSA. The whole variable domain, remainder taken from reference TRBV7-2 and TRBJ2-1, is GAGVSQSPSNKVTEKGKDVELRCDPISGHTALYWYRQSLGQGLEFLIYFQGNSAPDKSGLPSDRFSAERTGGSVSTLTIQRTQQEDSAVYLCASSLGYLVEQFFGPGTRLTVL.

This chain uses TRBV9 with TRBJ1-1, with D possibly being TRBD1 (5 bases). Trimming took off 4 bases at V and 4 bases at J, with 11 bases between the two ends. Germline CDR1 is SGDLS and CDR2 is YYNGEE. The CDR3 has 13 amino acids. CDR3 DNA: TGTGCCAGCAGCTTCCGGGGGGGCACTGAAGCTTTCTTT. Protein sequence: CASSFRGGTEAFF. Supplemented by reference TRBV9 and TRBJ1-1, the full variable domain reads DSGVTQTPKHLITATGQRVTLRCSPRSGDLSVYWYQQSLDQGLQFLIQYYNGEERAKGNILERFSAQQFPDLHSELNLSSLELGDSALYFCASSFRGGTEAFFGQGTRLTVV.

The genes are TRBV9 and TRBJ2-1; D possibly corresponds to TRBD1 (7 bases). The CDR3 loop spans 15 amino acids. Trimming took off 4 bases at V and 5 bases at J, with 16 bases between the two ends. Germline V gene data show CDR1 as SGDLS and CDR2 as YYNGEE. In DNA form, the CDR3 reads TGTGCCAGCAGCCCCAGGGGGGACAGAAACAATGAGCAGTTCTTC. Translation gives CASSPRGDRNNEQFF.

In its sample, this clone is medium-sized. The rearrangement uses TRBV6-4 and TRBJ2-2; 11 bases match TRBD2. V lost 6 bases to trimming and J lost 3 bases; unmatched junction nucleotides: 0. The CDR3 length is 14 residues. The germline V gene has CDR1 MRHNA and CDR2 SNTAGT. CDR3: CASRLAGDTGELFF. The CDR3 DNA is TGTGCCAGCAGACTAGCGGGAGACACCGGGGAGCTGTTTTTT.

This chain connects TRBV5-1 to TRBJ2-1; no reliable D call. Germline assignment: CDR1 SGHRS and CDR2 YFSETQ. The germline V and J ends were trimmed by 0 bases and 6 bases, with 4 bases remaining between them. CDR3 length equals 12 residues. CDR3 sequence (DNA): TGCGCCAGCAGCTTGGCCCTCAATGAGCAGTTCTTC. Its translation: CASSLALNEQFF.

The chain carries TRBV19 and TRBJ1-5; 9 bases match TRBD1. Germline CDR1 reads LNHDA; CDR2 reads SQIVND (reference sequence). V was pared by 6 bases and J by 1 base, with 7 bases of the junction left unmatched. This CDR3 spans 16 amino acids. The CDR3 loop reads CASSGVGTGSNQPQHF. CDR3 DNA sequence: TGTGCCAGTAGCGGTGTGGGGACAGGGAGCAATCAGCCCCAGCATTTT.

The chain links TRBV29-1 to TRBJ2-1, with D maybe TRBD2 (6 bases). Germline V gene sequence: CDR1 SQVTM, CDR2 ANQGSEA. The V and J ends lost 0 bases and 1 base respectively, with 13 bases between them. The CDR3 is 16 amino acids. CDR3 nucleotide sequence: TGCAGCGTTGAAGATGGGGAGGCAGGGTCCTACAATGAGCAGTTCTTC. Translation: CSVEDGEAGSYNEQFF.

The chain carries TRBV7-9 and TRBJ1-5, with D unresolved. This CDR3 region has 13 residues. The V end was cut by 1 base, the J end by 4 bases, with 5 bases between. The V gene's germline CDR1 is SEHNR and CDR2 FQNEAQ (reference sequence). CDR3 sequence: CASSLGVNQPQHF. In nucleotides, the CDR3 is TGTGCCAGCAGCTTAGGAGTAAATCAGCCCCAGCATTTT.

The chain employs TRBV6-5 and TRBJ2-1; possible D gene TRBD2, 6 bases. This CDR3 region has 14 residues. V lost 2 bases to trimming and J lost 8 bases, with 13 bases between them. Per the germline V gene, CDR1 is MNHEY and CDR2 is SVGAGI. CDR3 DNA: TGTGCCAGCAGTTACGCTCTAGCTAGCGATGAGCAGTTCTTC. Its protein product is CASSYALASDEQFF.

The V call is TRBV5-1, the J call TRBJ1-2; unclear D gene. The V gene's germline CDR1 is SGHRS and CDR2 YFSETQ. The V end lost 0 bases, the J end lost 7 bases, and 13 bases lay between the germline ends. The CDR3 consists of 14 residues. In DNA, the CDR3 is TGCGCCAGCAGCTTGGGACCCAGGCCCTCTGGCTACACCTTC. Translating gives CASSLGPRPSGYTF.

The CDR3 sequence is CAWSPPGQSYEQYV. As DNA, the CDR3 is TGTGCCTGGAGTCCGCCGGGACAGAGCTACGAGCAGTACGTC. The chain links TRBV30 to TRBJ2-7; 7 nucleotides match TRBD1. Germline V gene data show CDR1 as GTSNPN and CDR2 as SVGIG (reference sequence). The CDR3 covers 14 residues. The V segment lost 2 bases and the J segment 3 bases; nucleotides outside the gene matches: 7.

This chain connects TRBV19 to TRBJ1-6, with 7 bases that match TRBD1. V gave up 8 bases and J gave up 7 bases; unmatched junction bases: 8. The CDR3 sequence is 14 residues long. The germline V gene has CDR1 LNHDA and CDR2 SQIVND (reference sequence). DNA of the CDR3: TGTGCCAGTCGGAACAGGGGCTTCAATTCACCCCTCCACTTT. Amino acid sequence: CASRNRGFNSPLHF.

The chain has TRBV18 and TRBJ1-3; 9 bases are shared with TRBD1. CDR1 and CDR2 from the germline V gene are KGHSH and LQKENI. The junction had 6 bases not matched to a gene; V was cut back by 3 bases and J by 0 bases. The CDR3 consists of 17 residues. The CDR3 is CASSPRETGGSGNTIYF. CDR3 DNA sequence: TGTGCCAGCTCACCCCGAGAGACAGGGGGCTCTGGAAACACCATATATTTT.

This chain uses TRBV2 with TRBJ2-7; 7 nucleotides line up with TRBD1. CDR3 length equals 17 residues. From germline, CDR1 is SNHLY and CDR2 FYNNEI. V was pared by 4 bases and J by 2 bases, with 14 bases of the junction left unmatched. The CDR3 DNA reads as TGTGCCAGCAGTGCAACAGGGGCCCAGCGAGACCCCTACGAGCAGTACGTC. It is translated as CASSATGAQRDPYEQYV.